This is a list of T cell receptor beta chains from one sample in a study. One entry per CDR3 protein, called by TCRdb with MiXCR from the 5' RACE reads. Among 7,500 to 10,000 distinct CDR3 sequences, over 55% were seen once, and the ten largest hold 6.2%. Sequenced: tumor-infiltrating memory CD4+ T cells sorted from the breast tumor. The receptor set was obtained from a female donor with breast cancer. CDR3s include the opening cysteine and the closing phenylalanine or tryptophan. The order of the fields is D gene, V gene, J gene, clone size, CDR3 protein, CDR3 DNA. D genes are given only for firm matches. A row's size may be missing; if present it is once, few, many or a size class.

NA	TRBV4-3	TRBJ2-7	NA	CASSQMVEGSEQYF	TGCGCCAGCAGCCAAATGGTTGAGGGAAGTGAGCAGTACTTC
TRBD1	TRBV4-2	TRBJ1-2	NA	CASSHPYGTGGVYGYTF	TGTGCCAGCAGCCACCCCTACGGGACAGGGGGCGTCTATGGCTACACCTTC
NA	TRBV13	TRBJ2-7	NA	CASSWGQSYEQYF	TGTGCCAGCAGCTGGGGACAAAGCTACGAGCAGTACTTC
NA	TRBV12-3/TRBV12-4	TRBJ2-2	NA	CASSPRVGATGELFF	TGTGCCAGCAGTCCCCGCGTGGGGGCAACCGGGGAGCTGTTTTTT
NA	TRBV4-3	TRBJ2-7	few	CASSQDYRPRSYEQYF	TGCGCCAGCAGCCAAGATTATAGGCCCCGAAGCTACGAGCAGTACTTC
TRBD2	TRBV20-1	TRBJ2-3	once	CSARLAGRTDTQYF	TGCAGTGCTAGACTAGCGGGGCGCACAGATACGCAGTATTTT
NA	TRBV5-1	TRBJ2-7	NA	CASSFTGGTYEQYF	TGCGCCAGCAGCTTCACGGGGGGCACCTACGAGCAGTACTTC
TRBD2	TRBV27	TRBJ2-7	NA	CASSRGGVGEQYF	TGTGCCAGCAGTCGGGGGGGCGTAGGGGAGCAGTACTTC
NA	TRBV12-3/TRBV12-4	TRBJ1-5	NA	CASSSPTGRNQPQHF	TGTGCCAGCAGTTCGCCCACAGGAAGAAATCAGCCCCAGCATTTT
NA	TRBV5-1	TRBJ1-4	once	CASSSEPTNEKLFF	TGCGCCAGCAGCTCGGAGCCAACTAATGAAAAACTGTTTTTT
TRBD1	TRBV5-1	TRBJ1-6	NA	CASTVQGRNSPLHF	TGCGCCAGCACTGTACAGGGGCGAAATTCACCCCTCCACTTT
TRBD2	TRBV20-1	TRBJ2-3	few	CSARDSRLAGGPDTQYF	TGCAGTGCTAGAGATTCGAGACTAGCGGGGGGACCAGATACGCAGTATTTT
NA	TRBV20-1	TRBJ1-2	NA	CSARDSRSYFNYGYTF	TGCAGTGCTAGAGACAGCCGCTCTTACTTTAACTATGGCTACACCTTC
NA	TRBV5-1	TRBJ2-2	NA	CASSSSGSGELFF	TGCGCCAGCAGCTCCTCGGGGTCCGGGGAGCTGTTTTTT
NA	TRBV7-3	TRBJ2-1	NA	CASSLVPIKNYNEQFF	TGTGCCAGCAGCCTAGTTCCAATAAAGAACTACAATGAGCAGTTCTTC
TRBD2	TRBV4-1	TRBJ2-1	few	CASSGTSGYNEQFF	TGCGCCAGCAGCGGGACTAGCGGCTACAATGAGCAGTTCTTC
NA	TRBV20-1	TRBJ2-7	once	CSGQGTFIYEQYF	TGCAGTGGTCAGGGGACCTTCATCTACGAGCAGTACTTC
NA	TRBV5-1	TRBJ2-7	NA	CASSLYGERTYEQYF	TGCGCCAGCAGCTTGTACGGGGAACGGACCTACGAGCAGTACTTC
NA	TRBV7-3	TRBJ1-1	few	CASSLGNGEAFF	TGTGCCAGCAGCTTAGGTAATGGTGAAGCTTTCTTT
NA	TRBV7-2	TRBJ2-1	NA	CASTPIRRTNNEQFF	TGTGCCAGCACCCCCATACGGAGAACCAACAATGAGCAGTTCTTC
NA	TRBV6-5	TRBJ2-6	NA	CASSPWVGDAYSGANVLTF	TGTGCCAGCAGTCCCTGGGTGGGGGACGCATACTCTGGGGCCAACGTCCTGACTTTC
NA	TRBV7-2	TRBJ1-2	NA	CASSPSRVWYGYTF	TGTGCCAGCAGCCCCTCCCGGGTTTGGTATGGCTACACCTTC
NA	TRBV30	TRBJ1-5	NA	CAWSHRPRQPQHF	TGTGCCTGGAGTCACAGACCACGTCAGCCCCAGCATTTT
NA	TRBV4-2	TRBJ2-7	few	CASSQERAAQYF	TGTGCCAGCAGCCAGGAAAGGGCGGCGCAGTACTTC
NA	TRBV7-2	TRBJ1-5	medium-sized	CASSLGIEEPQHF	TGTGCCAGCAGCTTAGGAATAGAGGAGCCCCAGCATTTT
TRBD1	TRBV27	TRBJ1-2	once	CASSLSGQAANYGYTF	TGTGCCAGCAGTTTATCGGGACAGGCGGCGAACTATGGCTACACCTTC
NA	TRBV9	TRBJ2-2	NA	CASSVGEEPNTGELFF	TGTGCCAGCAGCGTAGGCGAAGAACCGAACACCGGGGAGCTGTTTTTT
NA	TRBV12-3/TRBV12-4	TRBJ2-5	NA	CASSSYGTEEETQYF	TGTGCCAGCAGTTCCTACGGGACCGAAGAAGAGACCCAGTACTTC
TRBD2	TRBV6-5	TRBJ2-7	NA	CASTRLAGADEQYF	TGTGCCAGCACCCGACTAGCGGGAGCGGACGAGCAGTACTTC
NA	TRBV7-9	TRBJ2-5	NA	CASSFNSRETQYF	TGTGCCAGCAGCTTTAACTCGCGGGAGACCCAGTACTTC
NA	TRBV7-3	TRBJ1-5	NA	CASLSRGASNQPQHF	TGTGCCAGCCTCTCCCGGGGTGCTAGCAATCAGCCCCAGCATTTT
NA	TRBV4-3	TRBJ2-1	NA	CASGQDRQNNEQFF	TGCGCCAGCGGCCAAGATCGGCAAAACAATGAGCAGTTCTTC
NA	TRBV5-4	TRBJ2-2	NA	CALSSAGGGTGELFF	TGTGCCCTGTCGTCAGCCGGAGGGGGAACCGGGGAGCTGTTTTTT
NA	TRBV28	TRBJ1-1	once	CASSLRPPGPEAFF	TGTGCCAGCAGTTTAAGGCCTCCGGGACCCGAAGCTTTCTTT
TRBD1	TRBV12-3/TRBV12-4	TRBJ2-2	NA	CASSSRDRGRRELFF	TGTGCCAGCAGTTCCCGGGACAGGGGGCGCCGGGAGCTGTTTTTT
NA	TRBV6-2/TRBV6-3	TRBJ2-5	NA	CASSLTGKETQYF	TGTGCCAGCAGTCTTACAGGGAAGGAGACCCAGTACTTC
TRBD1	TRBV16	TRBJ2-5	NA	CASLRDRRETQYF	TGTGCCAGCTTACGGGACAGGCGAGAGACCCAGTACTTC
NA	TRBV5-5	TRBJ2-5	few	CASSFSAGSGETQYF	TGTGCCAGCAGCTTCTCGGCCGGGTCCGGGGAGACCCAGTACTTC
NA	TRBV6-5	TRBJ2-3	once	CASSLDAPSTDTQYF	TGTGCCAGCAGCCTAGATGCTCCTAGCACAGATACGCAGTATTTT
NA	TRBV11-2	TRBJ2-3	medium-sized	CASSLGVSTDTQYF	TGTGCCAGCAGCTTGGGGGTTAGCACAGATACGCAGTATTTT
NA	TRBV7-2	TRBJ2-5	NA	CASSPLTETQYF	TGTGCCAGCAGCCCTTTGACTGAGACCCAGTACTTC
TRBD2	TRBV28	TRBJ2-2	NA	CASTVRRGADTGELFF	TGTGCCAGCACCGTACGGCGGGGGGCCGACACCGGGGAGCTGTTTTTT
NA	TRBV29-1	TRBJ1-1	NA	CSVEDPVGLRAFF	TGCAGCGTTGAAGATCCGGTAGGTTTGCGGGCTTTCTTT